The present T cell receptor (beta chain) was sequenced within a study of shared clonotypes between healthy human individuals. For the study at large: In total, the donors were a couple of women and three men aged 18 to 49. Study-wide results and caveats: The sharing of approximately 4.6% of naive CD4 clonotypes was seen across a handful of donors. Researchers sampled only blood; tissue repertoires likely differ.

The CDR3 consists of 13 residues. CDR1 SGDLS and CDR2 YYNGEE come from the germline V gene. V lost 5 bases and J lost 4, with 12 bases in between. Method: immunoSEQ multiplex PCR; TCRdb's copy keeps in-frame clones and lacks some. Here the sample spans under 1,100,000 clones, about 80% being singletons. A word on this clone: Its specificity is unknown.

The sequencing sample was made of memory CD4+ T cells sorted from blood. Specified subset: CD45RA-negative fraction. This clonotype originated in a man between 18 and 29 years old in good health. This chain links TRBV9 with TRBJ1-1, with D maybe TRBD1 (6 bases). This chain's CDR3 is CASRKGEGTEAFF. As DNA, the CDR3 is TGTGCCAGCAGAAAGGGGGAGGGCACTGAAGCTTTCTTT.